These 8 T cell receptor beta chains share one sample of origin, sequenced in a study of OX40 agonist ivuxolimab in advanced cancers. Libraries were prepared by immunoSEQ multiplex PCR; TCRdb keeps only in-frame clonotypes and omits some of them. The table has some 35,000 clones, over 60% seen once; the top ten hold roughly an eighth. The source material was CD4+ or CD8+ T cells sorted from blood, sampled in a trial of the OX40 agonist ivuxolimab. The receptor set was obtained from an adult with an advanced solid tumor such as melanoma, head and neck, liver or kidney cancer.

The chain combines TRBV4-3 with TRBJ2-1; 14 nucleotides align to TRBD2. CDR3 size: 15 residues. Per the germline V gene, CDR1 is LGHNA and CDR2 is YSLEER. Trimming took 4 bases from V and 9 from J; bases not matched to a gene: 5. The CDR3 DNA reads as TGCGCCAGCAGCCCAGGACTAGCGGGAGGCGGTGAGCAGTTCTTC. Encoded protein: CASSPGLAGGGEQFF.

This chain joins TRBV11-2 and TRBJ2-2; D gene uncertain. V gave up 5 bases and J gave up 5 bases, with 12 bases separating them. CDR1 and CDR2 (germline): SGHAT, FQNNGV. The CDR3 is made up of 14 amino acids. CDR3 loop: CASSPSGRTGELFF. CDR3 sequence (DNA): TGTGCCAGCAGCCCAAGTGGGCGGACCGGGGAGCTGTTTTTT.

The rearrangement uses TRBV9 and TRBJ2-5, with TRBD2 as a possible D gene (7 bases). This CDR3 spans 15 amino acids. Germline lookup yields CDR1 SGDLS and CDR2 YYNGEE. Trimming pared 0 bases from V and 4 bases from J, leaving 13 bases between. The CDR3, as DNA: TGTGCCAGCAGCGTAGCCCCGGGGGGCGTAGAGACCCAGTACTTC. As protein: CASSVAPGGVETQYF.

This clone was counted a few times. The chain is built from TRBV6-5 and TRBJ2-5; 8 positions match TRBD1. This CDR3 region has 14 residues. Germline V lookup: CDR1 MNHEY, CDR2 SVGAGI. Losses at the gene ends were 6 bases for V and 0 bases for J; bases not matched to a gene: 3. CDR3: CASRRQGHQETQYF. In DNA form, the CDR3 reads TGTGCCAGCAGGCGACAGGGGCACCAAGAGACCCAGTACTTC.

This chain joins TRBV10-3 and TRBJ2-1; D is possibly TRBD2 (6 bases). The CDR3 covers 14 residues. The germline V gene has CDR1 ENHRY and CDR2 SYGVKD. V lost 10 bases and J 5 bases, leaving 18 bases between the germline ends. The CDR3 nucleotides are TGTGCCACCTCCGCCCCCGGGAGTAACAATGAGCAGTTCTTC. Protein sequence: CATSAPGSNNEQFF.

The chain couples TRBV7-9 to TRBJ2-2; weak D call: TRBD2 (5 bases). The CDR3 runs to 15 residues. Germline V gives CDR1 SEHNR, CDR2 FQNEAQ (reference sequence). V gave up 3 bases and J gave up 2 bases, with 10 bases separating them. The CDR3 region is CASSFRTANTGELFF. The CDR3 region has the DNA TGTGCCAGCAGCTTTCGGACTGCTAACACCGGGGAGCTGTTTTTT. The full variable domain, in which reference TRBV7-9 and TRBJ2-2 provide the parts outside the CDR3, is DTGVSQNPRHKITKRGQNVTFRCDPISEHNRLYWYRQTLGQGPEFLTYFQNEAQLEKSRLLSDRFSAERPKGSFSTLEIQRTEQGDSAMYLCASSFRTANTGELFFGEGSRLTVL.

V usage is TRBV30 and J usage is TRBJ1-2; TRBD1 aligns across 7 bases. CDR1 and CDR2 (germline): GTSNPN, SVGIG (reference sequence). The junction had 9 bases not matched to a gene; V was cut back by 4 bases and J by 7 bases. The CDR3 runs to 13 residues. The CDR3 DNA is TGTGCCTGGACGCCACAGGGGCCGGCTGGCTACACCTTC. Protein sequence: CAWTPQGPAGYTF.

In its sample, this clone was seen a few times. The chain carries TRBV14 and TRBJ1-1; D is ambiguous. Trimming left V 0 bases short and J 4 bases short, with 12 bases between. Germline CDR1 reads SGHDN; CDR2 reads FVKESK. The CDR3 runs 15 residues. The DNA for the CDR3 is TGTGCCAGCAGCCAAGAACACATAGGATTCACTGAAGCTTTCTTT. This sequence encodes CASSQEHIGFTEAFF.